This TCR beta chain was captured by sequencing in a study of cytomegalovirus exposure and HLA in healthy donors. Broader study findings: Across all donors, roughly uniform sequencing depth was an assumption of the presence/absence analyses. An apparent linkage of common viral pathogens to several of the most significant clusters emerged in a later analysis.

On this clone itself: Its target is unknown.

Per germline, CDR1 ENHRY and CDR2 SYGVKD. This CDR3 spans 15 amino acids. V trimming: 7 bases; J trimming: 5 bases; junction bases outside the gene matches: 9. PCR used 60 Vbeta primers and 13 Jbeta primers. The data were produced by immunoSEQ multiplex PCR, yet TCRdb's version contains in-frame clones alone and is incomplete. The table includes around 150,000 clones, just under 85% detected once. Participants comprised healthy donors of bone marrow. The chain couples TRBV10-3 to TRBJ2-3, with TRBD2 matching 10 bases. This TCR was sampled from a man aged 25-40 years in good health and CMV-seropositive. Sequencing input: PBMCs. This CDR3 reads CAIKKREGIKDTQYF. The CDR3 DNA follows: TGTGCCATCAAAAAGCGGGAGGGGATAAAAGATACGCAGTATTTT.